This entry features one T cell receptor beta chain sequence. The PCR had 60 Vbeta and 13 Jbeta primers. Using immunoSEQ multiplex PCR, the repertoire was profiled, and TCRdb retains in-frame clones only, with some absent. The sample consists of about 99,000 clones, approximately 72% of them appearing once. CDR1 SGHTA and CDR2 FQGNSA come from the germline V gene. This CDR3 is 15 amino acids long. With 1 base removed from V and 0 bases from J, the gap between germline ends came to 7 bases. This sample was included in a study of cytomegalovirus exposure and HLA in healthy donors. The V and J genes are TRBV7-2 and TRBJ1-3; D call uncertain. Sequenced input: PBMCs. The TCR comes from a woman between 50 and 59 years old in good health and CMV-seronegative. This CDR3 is CASSLVDTSGNTIYF. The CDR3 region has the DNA TGTGCCAGCAGCTTAGTCGACACCTCTGGAAACACCATATATTTT.